Detailed here is one T cell receptor (beta chain). These data come from a study of T cells after yellow fever vaccination. CDR1 LNHNV and CDR2 YYDKDF come from the germline V gene (reference sequence). V was trimmed by 0 bases and J by 3 bases, leaving 9 bases between them. This CDR3 comprises 14 residues. The study made its TCR cDNA through 5'RACE template switching. That step introduced a universal primer site along with UMIs. TCRdb reprocessed the 5' RACE reads via MiXCR and lists one record per CDR3 protein. The table lists some 550,000 distinct CDR3 sequences, approximately 21% of them singletons.

V usage is TRBV15 and J usage is TRBJ2-7; tentative D call: TRBD2 (6 bases). The source was PBMCs, collected 15 days after the yellow fever booster vaccination. The source of this sequence is a man aged 30-40 years who received the YFV17D yellow fever vaccine. CDR3 loop: CATSRDGSGYEQYF. The CDR3 coding sequence is TGTGCCACCAGCAGAGACGGGAGTGGCTACGAGCAGTACTTC.